A selection of T cell receptor beta chains follows, all from one sample in a study of cytomegalovirus exposure and HLA in healthy donors. The table came from immunoSEQ multiplex PCR; TCRdb's copy has only in-frame clones and leaves some out. Here the sample spans about 110,000 clones, 73% being singletons. The sequenced sample was PBMCs. All receptors derive from a middle-aged man in good health and CMV-seronegative. CDR3s include the opening cysteine and the closing phenylalanine or tryptophan. A D gene is named only where the DNA matches it firmly. Part of the rows lack a size; the others show once, few, many or a class for expanded clones.

j_gene,d_gene,abundance,v_gene,CDR3aa,CDR3nt
TRBJ2-6,NA,once,TRBV29-1,CSVDTGFSGANVLTF,TGCAGCGTTGATACAGGTTTCTCTGGGGCCAACGTCCTGACTTTC
TRBJ2-7,NA,NA,TRBV6-5,CASSYRGGSYEQYF,TGTGCCAGCAGTTACAGAGGGGGAAGCTACGAGCAGTACTTC
TRBJ1-1,NA,NA,TRBV6-4,CASSEIPGAEAFF,TGTGCCAGCAGTGAAATCCCCGGGGCTGAAGCTTTCTTT
TRBJ1-1,NA,NA,TRBV21-1,CASSKYGRGNTEAFF,TGTGCCAGCAGCAAATATGGCAGGGGGAACACTGAAGCTTTCTTT
TRBJ1-5,TRBD1,few,TRBV7-9,CASSPLDRGYQPQHF,TGTGCCAGCAGCCCTTTGGACAGGGGTTATCAGCCCCAGCATTTT
TRBJ1-5,TRBD1,NA,TRBV30,CAWRHPLEQGIYSNQPQHF,TGTGCCTGGAGACACCCCCTTGAACAGGGGATTTATAGCAATCAGCCCCAGCATTTT
TRBJ2-7,NA,NA,TRBV7-2,CASSAGQAVGEQYF,TGTGCCAGCAGCGCGGGCCAGGCCGTTGGGGAGCAGTACTTC
TRBJ1-5,NA,NA,TRBV7-8,CASSPFGEGSNQPQHF,TGTGCCAGCAGCCCGTTTGGGGAGGGGAGCAATCAGCCCCAGCATTTT
TRBJ2-3,TRBD2,NA,TRBV12-5,CASAPREGSPSTDTQYF,TGTGCTAGTGCCCCCCGGGAGGGCTCACCTAGCACAGATACGCAGTATTTT
TRBJ2-2,NA,NA,TRBV7-2,CASSPAVRGTGELFF,TGTGCCAGCAGCCCGGCCGTGAGGGGGACCGGGGAGCTGTTTTTT
TRBJ1-2,NA,NA,TRBV4-2,CASSQGTGSRDYGYTF,TGTGCCAGCAGCCAAGGTACAGGGTCGCGTGACTATGGCTACACCTTC
TRBJ1-5,NA,few,TRBV7-2,CASSLSGYDQPQHF,TGTGCCAGCAGCTTATCAGGGTACGATCAGCCCCAGCATTTT
TRBJ2-7,TRBD1,once,TRBV5-8,CASSLTGGTYEQYF,TGTGCCAGCAGCTTGACAGGGGGCACCTACGAGCAGTACTTC
TRBJ2-1,NA,NA,TRBV30,CAWMHNRYNEQFF,TGTGCCTGGATGCATAACAGATACAATGAGCAGTTCTTC
TRBJ2-1,NA,NA,TRBV5-6,CASSSQGPDEQFF,TGTGCCAGCAGCTCCCAGGGGCCGGATGAGCAGTTCTTC
TRBJ2-5,TRBD1,NA,TRBV6-5,CASRQGGEETQYF,TGTGCCAGCAGACAGGGGGGAGAGGAGACCCAGTACTTC
TRBJ2-7,TRBD2,NA,TRBV4-1,CASSLSKGTSGAYEQYF,TGCGCCAGCAGCCTCTCTAAGGGGACTAGCGGGGCCTACGAGCAGTACTTC
TRBJ1-4,TRBD1,NA,TRBV10-3,CAISDWGQGATNEKLFF,TGTGCCATCAGTGACTGGGGACAGGGGGCCACTAATGAAAAACTGTTTTTT
TRBJ1-1,NA,many,TRBV9,CASSPTWAFVGYTEAFF,TGTGCCAGCAGCCCTACGTGGGCTTTCGTTGGGTACACTGAAGCTTTCTTT
TRBJ1-2,NA,NA,TRBV7-9,CASRPKETGYNYGYTF,TGTGCCAGCCGACCAAAGGAAACAGGGTATAACTATGGCTACACCTTC
TRBJ1-5,TRBD1,few,TRBV7-2,CASSPGQGGNQPQHF,TGTGCCAGCAGCCCCGGACAGGGTGGCAATCAGCCCCAGCATTTT
TRBJ1-1,NA,NA,TRBV25-1,CASSAAGRPEAFF,TGTGCCAGCAGTGCCGCAGGGCGACCTGAAGCTTTCTTT
TRBJ1-3,NA,NA,TRBV18,CASSDSANSGNTIYF,TGTGCCAGCTCAGATTCCGCGAACTCTGGAAACACCATATATTTT
TRBJ2-5,TRBD2,NA,TRBV19,CASSPGGGVETQYF,TGTGCCAGTAGCCCCGGCGGGGGGGTGGAGACCCAGTACTTC
TRBJ2-3,TRBD2,NA,TRBV13,CASSSRERGSTDTQYF,TGTGCCAGCAGCTCGCGGGAGCGGGGAAGCACAGATACGCAGTATTTT
TRBJ1-1,NA,NA,TRBV7-8,CASSLGETQGGRIAFF,TGTGCCAGCAGCTTAGGGGAAACACAGGGCGGAAGAATAGCTTTCTTT
TRBJ2-3,TRBD2,NA,TRBV5-1,CASSLQTSGTTDTQYF,TGCGCCAGCAGCCTACAGACTAGCGGGACCACAGATACGCAGTATTTT
TRBJ2-2,NA,NA,TRBV29-1,CSVARGANTGELFF,TGCAGCGTTGCCAGGGGTGCGAACACCGGGGAGCTGTTTTTT
TRBJ1-2,TRBD1,NA,TRBV7-9,CASSPVGGQPSAGYGYTF,TGTGCCAGCAGCCCCGTGGGGGGACAGCCATCCGCTGGGTATGGCTACACCTTC
TRBJ1-5,NA,NA,TRBV6-6,CASRWTEDQPQHF,TGTGCCAGCAGGTGGACTGAAGATCAGCCCCAGCATTTT
TRBJ1-6,TRBD1,NA,TRBV4-3,CASSRDRYNSPLHF,TGCGCCAGCAGCCGGGACAGATATAATTCACCCCTCCACTTT